This paragraph covers one T cell receptor (beta chain) sequence. As originally analysed: Amplification of reference gene primers was used by the study to estimate nucleated cell counts. The data were produced by immunoSEQ multiplex PCR, yet TCRdb's version contains in-frame clones alone and is incomplete. That table furnishes V, J and clone size, whereas the DNA furnished D and trimming. Of under 95,000 clones in the sample, 90% to 95% were seen once. These data come from a study of blood T cell repertoires in COVID-19. Across the whole study: Samples of COVID-19 (acute and convalescent) were obtained from the United States, Italy and Spain. Sources were T cells, B-cell-depleted T cells, or PBMCs; the material itself was cDNA or gDNA.

CDR1 is MNHEY, CDR2 SVGAGI, per germline. V was trimmed by 7 bases and J by 5 bases, leaving 21 bases between them. The length of the CDR3 is 15 residues. The sequenced sample was peripheral blood. The receptor's source is a woman aged 45 to 65 in a cohort sampled during active COVID-19. The rearrangement joins TRBV6-5 to TRBJ2-7; TRBD2 might be the D (6 bases). The CDR3 sequence is CASNRRDSQPDEQYF. The CDR3 nucleotides read TGTGCCAGCAACAGACGGGACTCCCAACCAGACGAGCAGTACTTC.